A single sample gave rise to the 19 T cell receptor beta chains below, sequenced in a study of T cell responses to AZD1222 COVID-19 vaccine. Sequencing was performed with immunoSEQ multiplex PCR; in TCRdb, only in-frame clones are kept and a portion is missing. The sample records roughly 180,000 clones, 90% to 95% being singletons. Material: peripheral blood, obtained 28 days after the second AZD1222 dose. These receptors came from an adult who received the AZD1222 COVID-19 vaccine.

This clone was seen only once. The V call is TRBV19, the J call TRBJ1-5; 10 bases line up with TRBD1. This CDR3 region has 15 residues. CDR1 and CDR2 (germline): LNHDA, SQIVND (reference sequence). Trimming took 6 bases from V and 0 from J; bases not matched to a gene: 2. CDR3 amino acids: CASRRDRGSNQPQHF. In DNA form, the CDR3 reads TGTGCCAGTAGACGGGACAGGGGTAGCAATCAGCCCCAGCATTTT.

The chain employs TRBV6-2 or TRBV6-3 and TRBJ2-1; 9 bases are a match to TRBD2. CDR1 is MNHEY and CDR2 is SVGEGT in the germline V gene. Trimming at V came to 2 bases and at J to 7 bases, leaving 9 bases not matched to a gene. The CDR3 has 16 residues. CDR3 in amino acids: CASSYLGGRGGNEQFF. CDR3 nucleotides: TGTGCCAGCAGTTACCTAGGCGGGAGGGGTGGGAATGAGCAGTTCTTC.

The rearrangement links TRBV7-3 to TRBJ2-5, with D possibly TRBD1 on 5 matching bases. This CDR3 spans 13 amino acids. Germline assignment: CDR1 SGHTA and CDR2 FQGTGA. V gave up 5 bases and J gave up 5 bases, with 12 bases separating them. In DNA form, the CDR3 reads TGTGCCAGCAGCAAGGGGTCTGGGGAGACCCAGTACTTC. This gives the protein CASSKGSGETQYF.

As for this clone: An end of the junction does not agree with germline; a read error may underlie this. The chain uses TRBV7-7 and TRBJ2-7, with TRBD2 matching over 10 bases. The CDR3 is 14 amino acids. Germline values: CDR1 SSHAT, CDR2 FNYEAQ (reference sequence). For the CDR3, the DNA is TGTGCTAGCAGCCTTTCTAGCGGGGGCGATGAGCAGTACTTC. Protein sequence: CASSLSSGGDEQYF.

V gene TRBV5-1 combines with J gene TRBJ2-2, with D perhaps TRBD1 or TRBD2 (5 bases each). From germline, CDR1 is SGHRS and CDR2 YFSETQ. The CDR3 covers 15 residues. V lost 3 bases, J lost 0 bases, and 9 bases lay in between. The DNA for the CDR3 is TGCGCCAGCAGCTGGGGACGGACGAACACCGGGGAGCTGTTTTTT. Protein product: CASSWGRTNTGELFF.

V gene TRBV12-3 or TRBV12-4 combines with J gene TRBJ2-6; D gene ambiguous. V lost 2 bases, J lost 4 bases, and 3 bases lay in between. The CDR3 loop spans 13 amino acids. The CDR3 DNA is TGTGCCAGCAGTTTACTAGGGGCCAACGTCCTGACTTTC. Translated: CASSLLGANVLTF.

The rearrangement links TRBV27 to TRBJ2-5, with 13 bases that match TRBD2. This CDR3 has 17 residues. Germline V CDR1 and CDR2: MNHEY, SMNVEV (reference sequence). With 2 bases clipped from V and 5 bases from J, the junction kept 8 bases outside the gene matches. The CDR3 spells CASSLGYGTSGMETQYF. Here the CDR3 DNA reads TGTGCCAGCAGTTTAGGGTACGGGACTAGCGGGATGGAGACCCAGTACTTC.

This clone was found once. The rearrangement links TRBV6-5 to TRBJ1-5; D is uncertain. The CDR3 has 14 amino acids. Deletions cut 4 bases from V and 9 bases from J, with 16 bases between. The V gene's germline CDR1 is MNHEY and CDR2 SVGAGI. Here the CDR3 DNA reads TGTGCCAGCAGTTTAAGAGGGCCGGAGGGGCCCCAGCATTTT. Translating it yields CASSLRGPEGPQHF.

The chain has TRBV18 and TRBJ1-2; D uncertain. V gave up 3 bases and J gave up 0 bases, with 11 bases separating them. The germline V gene has CDR1 KGHSH and CDR2 LQKENI. CDR3 length equals 15 residues. CDR3 residues: CASSPLQDSNYGYTF. The CDR3 DNA follows: TGTGCCAGCTCACCTCTGCAGGACTCTAACTATGGCTACACCTTC.

This chain uses TRBV5-6 with TRBJ2-2; maybe TRBD2 (6 bases). The CDR3 extends over 16 amino acids. Trimming stripped 3 bases from V and 2 bases from J, with 14 bases between. Germline loops: CDR1 SGHDT, CDR2 YYEEEE. This CDR3 is CASSYPTGDNTGELFF. CDR3 sequence (DNA): TGTGCCAGCAGCTACCCTACGGGGGATAACACCGGGGAGCTGTTTTTT. Filled out from reference TRBV5-6 and TRBJ2-2, the complete variable domain reads DAGVTQSPTHLIKTRGQQVTLRCSPKSGHDTVSWYQQALGQGPQFIFQYYEEEERQRGNFPDRFSGHQFPNYSSELNVNALLLGDSALYLCASSYPTGDNTGELFFGEGSRLTVL.

This clone showed up just once. V usage is TRBV7-3 and J usage is TRBJ2-2; D is ambiguous. Per germline, CDR1 SGHTA and CDR2 FQGTGA. Trimming cost V 8 bases and J 1 base, with 8 bases left between them. The CDR3 spans 13 residues. Here the CDR3 reads CASQEQNTGELFF. CDR3 bases: TGTGCCAGCCAGGAGCAGAACACCGGGGAGCTGTTTTTT.

This clone was recorded a few times. V gene TRBV19 combines with J gene TRBJ2-2, with D possibly matching TRBD1 (9 bases). Trimming pared 6 bases from V and 5 bases from J, leaving 22 bases between. The CDR3 runs 17 residues. Germline CDR1 is LNHDA and CDR2 is SQIVND (reference sequence). The CDR3 reads CASSSGGTGQRTGELFF. For the CDR3, the DNA is TGTGCCAGTAGCTCGGGAGGGACAGGGCAACGGACCGGGGAGCTGTTTTTT.

This clone was observed a single time. The chain carries TRBV5-8 and TRBJ1-4, with 8 bases aligning to TRBD1. From germline, CDR1 is SGHTS and CDR2 YDEGEE. This CDR3 is 17 amino acids long. V lost 4 bases to trimming and J lost 0 bases; unmatched junction nucleotides: 8. The CDR3 coding sequence is TGTGCCAGCAGCACTCGACAGGGGACTGCAACTAATGAAAAACTGTTTTTT. As protein: CASSTRQGTATNEKLFF.

The rearrangement uses TRBV7-9 and TRBJ1-4, with a weak D call TRBD1 (5 bases). Germline CDR1 reads SEHNR; CDR2 reads FQNEAQ (reference sequence). There are 15 residues in the CDR3. V lost 3 bases to trimming and J lost 2 bases, with 10 bases between them. CDR3 nucleotides: TGTGCCAGCAGCTTTGGGACTACCACTAATGAAAAACTGTTTTTT. It codes for CASSFGTTTNEKLFF.

The rearrangement joins TRBV2 to TRBJ1-1; TRBD1 matches 7 bases. V trimming: 10 bases; J trimming: 0 bases; junction bases outside the gene matches: 8. The CDR3 is 14 amino acids. Germline V gene sequence: CDR1 SNHLY, CDR2 FYNNEI. The CDR3 here is CATLRGTVNTEAFF. The CDR3 DNA is TGTGCCACCCTTAGGGGGACAGTGAACACTGAAGCTTTCTTT. Full variable domain (missing parts from reference TRBV2 and TRBJ1-1): EPEVTQTPSHQVTQMGQEVILRCVPISNHLYFYWYRQILGQKVEFLVSFYNNEISEKSEIFDDQFSVERPDGSNFTLKIRSTKLEDSAMYFCATLRGTVNTEAFFGQGTRLTVV.

The chain links TRBV5-4 to TRBJ1-1; D is undetermined. This CDR3 contains 11 residues. Germline V gene lookup returns CDR1 SGHNT and CDR2 YYREEE (reference sequence). Trimming removed 0 bases at V and 6 bases at J, with 3 bases between. CDR3 amino acids: CASSLDSEAFF. The CDR3 DNA sequence: TGTGCCAGCAGCTTGGACTCTGAAGCTTTCTTT. Complete variable domain (other parts from reference TRBV5-4 and TRBJ1-1): ETGVTQSPTHLIKTRGQQVTLRCSSQSGHNTVSWYQQALGQGPQFIFQYYREEENGRGNFPPRFSGLQFPNYSSELNVNALELDDSALYLCASSLDSEAFFGQGTRLTVV.

V is TRBV4-3 and J is TRBJ1-4; tentatively, D is TRBD1 (5 bases). The length of the CDR3 is 16 residues. Trimming pared 0 bases from V and 5 bases from J, leaving 13 bases between. The germline V gene has CDR1 LGHNA and CDR2 YSLEER. The CDR3 nucleotides are TGCGCCAGCAGCCAAGATTTCCGGGACGGGAATGAAAAACTGTTTTTT. As protein: CASSQDFRDGNEKLFF.

The chain recombines TRBV11-1 with TRBJ1-6; 7 nucleotides align to TRBD1. With V trimmed by 3 bases and J by 7 bases, 6 bases remained unmatched. Germline lookup yields CDR1 SGHAT and CDR2 FQDESV (reference sequence). The CDR3 is 15 residues long. The CDR3 DNA reads TGTGCCAGCAGCTTTAGCGGGACAGAAAATTCACCCCTCCACTTT. Translation: CASSFSGTENSPLHF.

The chain couples TRBV9 to TRBJ2-7; D unclear. The CDR3 spans 14 residues. CDR1 is SGDLS, CDR2 YYNGEE, per germline. V was trimmed by 4 bases and J by 3 bases, leaving 14 bases between them. The CDR3 loop is CASSPRRSGYEQYF. The CDR3 nucleotides read TGTGCCAGCAGCCCGAGAAGAAGTGGCTACGAGCAGTACTTC.